This TCR beta chain was recovered during a study of blood T cells in healthy people across ages. Using a J-beta primer mix together with a sample-barcoded 5' primer, a second PCR was run for roughly 7 to 12 cycles. MiXCR, applied by TCRdb to the 5' RACE reads, yields one record per CDR3 protein. The sample records 1.5 million to 2 million distinct CDR3 sequences, approximately 30% being singletons. The V gene's germline CDR1 is SQVTM and CDR2 ANQGSEA. The CDR3 loop spans 13 amino acids. Trimming stripped 6 bases from V and 0 bases from J, with 9 bases between. The clonotype originates from a woman in her 30s in good health. V usage is TRBV29-1 and J usage is TRBJ2-1, with D hard to call. Specimen: blood. CDR3 in amino acids: CSVSTASYNEQFF. Here the CDR3 DNA reads TGCAGCGTGTCGACGGCCTCCTACAATGAGCAGTTCTTC.